This T cell receptor (beta chain) is from a study of Graves' ophthalmopathy and Graves' hyperthyroidism. The germline V gene encodes CDR1 DFQATT and CDR2 SNEGSKA (reference sequence). V was shortened by 1 base and J by 3 bases, with 13 bases between the two germline ends. The CDR3 consists of 14 residues. This clonotype was detected many times. Its antigen is not known. Clinicians made diagnoses from clinical symptoms, serum thyroxine, TRAb, thyroid ultrasound and orbital computed tomography. Study-wide results and limits: An 81.08% specificity and 87.88% sensitivity were achieved by a 13-signature model that separated ophthalmopathy from stable hyperthyroidism.

Amplification from RNA transcripts yielded the TCR beta CDR3 regions. An opening RT-PCR round employed HTBI primers and preceded a second-round multiplex PCR. MiXCR, run by TCRdb on the multiplex PCR reads, gives a single entry per CDR3 protein. The table lists some 210,000 distinct CDR3 sequences, under 30% of them singletons. The clonotype was recovered from a man aged 45-65 years with Graves' ophthalmopathy. Sequencing was carried out using peripheral blood. The chain is built from TRBV20-1 and TRBJ2-7; D may match TRBD1 or TRBD2 (5 bases each). The CDR3 DNA follows: TGCAGTGCTAGAGTCGACAGAGGGGACTACGAGCAGTACTTC. This translates into CSARVDRGDYEQYF.